This record covers a single T cell receptor (beta chain). The data are from a study of CD8+ T cells in alopecia areata. Overall study context: Treated patients took oral tofacitinib at 5 to 10 mg twice daily.

As for treatment: oral pan-JAK inhibitor, 5-10 mg twice daily. RNA was extracted and reverse transcribed into cDNA as the sequencing template. Here immunoSEQ multiplex PCR was the method, and the copy in TCRdb shows in-frame clones only, minus some. The data show over 80,000 clones, 40% to 50% seen once. Germline V lookup: CDR1 MNHNY, CDR2 SVGAGI (reference sequence). Trimming took 7 bases from V and 2 from J; bases not matched to a gene: 3. The CDR3 length is 13 residues. This chain uses TRBV6-6 with TRBJ2-5; 8 positions agree with TRBD2. This TCR derives from a human donor with alopecia areata. The material was CD8+ T cells sorted from blood, obtained at week 24, from a patient treated with tofacitinib. The CDR3 sequence: CASKAGAQETQYF. CDR3 nucleotide sequence: TGTGCCAGCAAAGCGGGAGCTCAAGAGACCCAGTACTTC.